This is a list of T cell receptor beta chains from one sample in a study of memory CD4+ T cells and cytomegalovirus serostatus. TCRdb's table, derived via immunoSEQ multiplex PCR, lists solely in-frame clones and lacks some. This table has 85,000 to 100,000 clones, 80% appearing once. The material sequenced was memory CD4+ T cells from blood. These receptors all stem from an adult in good health and CMV-seropositive. CDR3s include the opening cysteine and the closing phenylalanine or tryptophan. Fields, in order: CDR3 length, D gene, V gene, clone size, J gene, CDR3 DNA, CDR3 protein. A D gene is named only where the DNA matches it firmly. Size is omitted from some rows. Given values are once, few, many or a class for expanded clones.

>17|TRBD1|TRBV7-9|NA|TRBJ1-1
TGTGCCAGCACCCCGGGGCGGGACAGGGGTATGAACACTGAAGCTTTCTTT
CASTPGRDRGMNTEAFF
>13|TRBD1|TRBV27|NA|TRBJ1-2
TGTGCCAGCAGTTTGACAGGGGGCTATGGCTACACCTTC
CASSLTGGYGYTF
>13|NA|TRBV5-6|once|TRBJ1-5
TGTGCCAGCAGACGGGGAACCGATCAGCCCCAGCATTTT
CASRRGTDQPQHF
>14|NA|TRBV5-4|NA|TRBJ1-5
TGTGCCAGCAGCTTGAGGGGCGTCGATCAGCCCCAGCATTTT
CASSLRGVDQPQHF
>17|TRBD2|TRBV4-3|NA|TRBJ2-2
TGCGCCAGCAGCCAAGGACTAGCGGGGGCGAACACCGGGGAGCTGTTTTTT
CASSQGLAGANTGELFF
>11|NA|TRBV7-9|NA|TRBJ2-7
TGTGCCAGCAGCTTAGAGGTCGAGCAGTACTTC
CASSLEVEQYF
>14|TRBD1|TRBV5-5|NA|TRBJ1-2
TGTGCCAGCAGCTCTCAGGGGGCAGACTATGGCTACACCTTC
CASSSQGADYGYTF
>16|TRBD2|TRBV4-2|NA|TRBJ2-3
TGTGCCAGTACCCGGACTAGCGGGAGGGGGGCAGATACGCAGTATTTT
CASTRTSGRGADTQYF
>17|NA|TRBV21-1|NA|TRBJ1-2
TGTGCCAGCAGCCCAACCGGCGCCGCCGTAATGGAATATGGCTACACCTTC
CASSPTGAAVMEYGYTF
>12|NA|TRBV18|NA|TRBJ2-1
TGTGCCAGCTCACCACCGAGAGATGAGCAGTTCTTC
CASSPPRDEQFF